This TCR beta chain was recovered during a study of CD8+ T cells in alopecia areata. RNA was extracted and reverse transcribed into cDNA as the sequencing template. Data came from immunoSEQ multiplex PCR; TCRdb stores just in-frame clones and leaves some out. The repertoire consists of 130,000 or so clones, with 45% to 50% occurring once and the leading ten covering over 9.5%. Germline V gene data show CDR1 as SGHVS and CDR2 as FNYEAQ. The CDR3 length is 14 residues. After removal of 4 bases from V and 4 bases from J, the junction contained 6 bases not matched to a gene. The sample comprised NKG2D-low CD8+ T cells sorted from blood. The V gene is TRBV7-6, the J gene TRBJ2-7, with 8 bases that match TRBD1. This TCR was recovered from a human donor with alopecia areata. CDR3 bases: TGTGCCAGCAGCTCAGCAGGACAGGGATACGAGCAGTACTTC. This sequence encodes CASSSAGQGYEQYF.